The clone carrying this T cell receptor (beta chain) occurred once. The data stem from a study of blood T cell repertoires in COVID-19. Background on the study: T cells, B-cell-depleted T cells, or PBMCs provided the cDNA or gDNA that served as material.

Original processing methods: Reference gene primer amplification in the assay estimated nucleated cell counts. TCRdb's table, derived via immunoSEQ multiplex PCR, lists solely in-frame clones and lacks some. V, J and clone size reflect that table, while D and trimming were determined from the DNA. The sample consists of 140,000 or so clones, about nine tenths of them appearing once. Enrolment of Seattle patients took place during active infection, and they were followed longitudinally. This clonotype was sampled from a human donor with COVID-19, enrolled during active disease. The donor label of this sample is uncertain. The sequencing sample was made of peripheral blood.

The CDR3 bases are TGTGCCAGCAGCTCATGGGCGTCCCGGGGCACCGGGGAGCTGTTTTTT. Translating gives CASSSWASRGTGELFF. The V gene is TRBV7-2, the J gene TRBJ2-2, with D tentatively TRBD2 (5 bases). Trimming took off 4 bases at V and 4 bases at J, with 16 bases between the two ends. The CDR3 is 16 amino acids. Germline-derived CDR1 and CDR2 are SGHTA and FQGNSA.